These 17 T cell receptor beta chains came from one sample sequenced in a study of cytomegalovirus exposure and HLA in healthy donors (TCRdb year 2017). Libraries came from the immunoSEQ multiplex PCR assay. For the multiplex PCR, a mixture combining 60 forward primers for TCR Vbeta segments and 13 reverse primers for TCR Jbeta segments was used. In its TCRdb copy, this immuneACCESS table keeps in-frame sequences only and misses some clones. Where compared with another copy, unresolved V genes explain less than half of these, and the others have no known cause. This sample lists 200,000 to 250,000 clones; more than 70% were detected once. 1% to 1.5% of the sample belongs to the ten largest clones. Specimen: PBMCs. All receptors come from a human donor in good health.

The genes are TRBV27 and TRBJ2-1, with TRBD2 matching 13 bases. V was pared by 6 bases and J by 7 bases, with 6 bases of the junction left unmatched. This CDR3 contains 15 residues. Germline V CDR1 and CDR2: MNHEY, SMNVEV (reference sequence). CDR3 DNA: TGTGCCAGCAGGTCACTAGCGGGAGGGCGGAATGAGCAGTTCTTC. Its translation is CASRSLAGGRNEQFF.

J is TRBJ2-1 and V is TRBV29-1; 9 bases align to TRBD1. Germline loops: CDR1 SQVTM, CDR2 ANQGSEA. Trimming at V came to 5 bases and at J to 4 bases, leaving 3 bases not matched to a gene. The CDR3 loop spans 13 amino acids. The CDR3 protein is CSVSDRGYNEQFF. In DNA form, the CDR3 reads TGCAGCGTTAGTGACAGGGGGTACAATGAGCAGTTCTTC.

In the case of this clone: The junction shows a germline mismatch at one end, possibly a read error. V gene TRBV7-7 combines with J gene TRBJ2-1; 8 bases are shared with TRBD1. Germline V gives CDR1 SSHAT, CDR2 FNYEAQ (reference sequence). CDR3 size: 14 residues. For the CDR3, the DNA is TGTGCTAGCAGCTTAGAGACAGGGGTCAATGAGCAGTTCTTC. Translation gives CASSLETGVNEQFF.

Only one count was recorded for this clone. This sequence joins TRBV27 and TRBJ2-7; TRBD2 agrees at 13 bases. The germline V gene encodes CDR1 MNHEY and CDR2 SMNVEV (reference sequence). There are 16 residues in the CDR3. V gave up 6 bases and J gave up 7 bases; unmatched junction bases: 12. The CDR3 DNA reads TGTGCCAGCAGCGCTTTTACTAGCGGGAGGGATGGGGAGCAGTACTTC. It specifies CASSAFTSGRDGEQYF.

In DNA form, the CDR3 reads TGCGCCAGCAGTCAACCCCGGACAGCGGGGATCGAGCAGTACTTC. Translated: CASSQPRTAGIEQYF. This chain links TRBV23-1 with TRBJ2-7, with TRBD2 as a possible D gene (7 bases). TRBV23-1 is given ORF status, its function remaining uncertain. This CDR3 comprises 15 residues. V shed 2 bases and J shed 6 bases, with 17 bases lying between them.

This clone was recorded a few times. This rearrangement joins TRBV2 to TRBJ1-1; unclear D gene. Germline CDR1 reads SNHLY; CDR2 reads FYNNEI. V shed 7 bases and J shed 1 base, with 22 bases lying between them. The CDR3 extends over 17 amino acids. The CDR3 nucleotides are TGTGCCAGCACAAGTGATCAGGTTATTCTATCGAACACTGAAGCTTTCTTT. Its translation: CASTSDQVILSNTEAFF.

The V gene is TRBV27, the J gene TRBJ2-1; D is possibly TRBD2 (7 bases). V was trimmed by 3 bases and J by 3 bases, leaving 12 bases between them. The CDR3 sequence is 15 residues long. The germline CDR1 and CDR2 sequences are MNHEY and SMNVEV (reference sequence). Written as DNA, the CDR3 is TGTGCCAGCAGTTTTTCGGGGGGCTACTACAATGAGCAGTTCTTC. It codes for CASSFSGGYYNEQFF.

The gene calls are TRBV7-9 and TRBJ1-2; D possibly corresponds to TRBD1 (5 bases). The V end was cut by 5 bases, the J end by 6 bases, with 19 bases between. There are 15 residues in the CDR3. The V gene's germline CDR1 is SEHNR and CDR2 FQNEAQ (reference sequence). CDR3 protein: CASSDLRKGSNGYTF. CDR3 sequence (DNA): TGTGCCAGCAGCGACCTCCGAAAGGGGTCGAATGGCTACACCTTC. Supplemented by reference TRBV7-9 and TRBJ1-2, the full variable domain reads DTGVSQNPRHKITKRGQNVTFRCDPISEHNRLYWYRQTLGQGPEFLTYFQNEAQLEKSRLLSDRFSAERPKGSFSTLEIQRTEQGDSAMYLCASSDLRKGSNGYTFGSGTRLTVV.

The chain carries TRBV9 and TRBJ2-1; tentative D call: TRBD1 (6 bases). V was clipped by 0 bases and J by 7 bases, with 14 bases between them. Germline CDR1 SGDLS, CDR2 YYNGEE. This CDR3 has 15 residues. In DNA, the CDR3 is TGTGCCAGCAGCGTAGATGGGGGCAGTTCGAATGAGCAGTTCTTC. Amino acid sequence: CASSVDGGSSNEQFF.

The rearrangement links TRBV14 to TRBJ2-7, with D perhaps matching TRBD2 (6 bases). Trimming took 5 bases from V and 3 from J, leaving 17 bases between them. The CDR3 is made up of 15 amino acids. Germline values: CDR1 SGHDN, CDR2 FVKESK. The chain's CDR3 is CASSLYGSTVYEQYF. The DNA of the CDR3 is TGTGCCAGCAGCTTGTACGGGAGTACGGTCTACGAGCAGTACTTC.

The chain joins TRBV7-3 to TRBJ2-1; 9 nucleotides align to TRBD1. CDR3 length: 18 residues. Looked up from germline, CDR1 is SGHTA and CDR2 is FQGTGA. The trim removed 5 bases at V and 6 bases at J, leaving 17 bases unmatched. CDR3 nucleotide sequence: TGTGCCAGCAGCCCCTCCTACGGACAGGGGCTTAGAGGCAATGAGCAGTTCTTC. Translating gives CASSPSYGQGLRGNEQFF. The entire variable domain, with the rest obtained from reference TRBV7-3 and TRBJ2-1, is as follows: GAGVSQTPSNKVTEKGKYVELRCDPISGHTALYWYRQSLGQGPEFLIYFQGTGAADDSGLPNDRFFAVRPEGSVSTLKIQRTERGDSAVYLCASSPSYGQGLRGNEQFFGPGTRLTVL.

The chain is built from TRBV7-9 and TRBJ1-1, with 9 bases identical to TRBD1. Per germline, CDR1 SEHNR and CDR2 FQNEAQ (reference sequence). The J segment lost 3 bases and the V segment lost 6 bases, leaving 14 bases of the junction unmatched. This CDR3 is 17 amino acids long. The CDR3 sequence: CASRERQGGISDTEAFF. CDR3 nucleotides: TGTGCCAGCAGGGAGAGACAGGGGGGAATCTCGGACACTGAAGCTTTCTTT.

There are a few counts of this clone. This chain links TRBV4-3 with TRBJ1-6; no definite D call. Germline loops: CDR1 LGHNA, CDR2 YSLEER. Trimming left V 0 bases short and J 4 bases short, with 7 bases between. The CDR3 is 15 residues long. The DNA of the CDR3 is TGCGCCAGCAGCCAAGAGGCAGGATATAATTCACCCCTCCACTTT. Protein product: CASSQEAGYNSPLHF.

V gene TRBV12-5 combines with J gene TRBJ2-1; 13 positions agree with TRBD2. The trim removed 7 bases at V and 0 bases at J, leaving 9 bases unmatched. CDR1 is LGHNT and CDR2 is FRNRAP in the germline V gene. This CDR3 spans 18 amino acids. The CDR3 sequence: CASDPGLAGPSSYNEQFF. The DNA of the CDR3 is TGTGCTAGTGATCCGGGACTAGCGGGACCAAGCTCCTACAATGAGCAGTTCTTC.

The rearrangement links TRBV11-2 to TRBJ2-5, with 11 bases aligning to TRBD2. Germline CDR1 is SGHAT and CDR2 is FQNNGV. J lost 6 bases, V lost 7 bases, and 7 bases had no gene match. CDR3 length: 14 amino acids. CDR3 sequence reads: CASTPLAGVKTQYF. The CDR3 DNA reads as TGTGCCAGCACCCCACTAGCGGGAGTGAAGACCCAGTACTTC.

The chain links TRBV14 to TRBJ2-3, with a possible D match to TRBD1 (6 bases). The CDR3 is made up of 14 amino acids. Germline assignment: CDR1 SGHDN and CDR2 FVKESK. V was cut by 7 bases and J by 4 bases, with 15 bases left in between. Here the CDR3 DNA reads TGTGCCAGCACGACGAACAGGGCCGCAGATACGCAGTATTTT. It is translated as CASTTNRAADTQYF. Full variable domain (missing parts from reference TRBV14 and TRBJ2-3): EAGVTQFPSHSVIEKGQTVTLRCDPISGHDNLYWYRRVMGKEIKFLLHFVKESKQDESGMPNNRFLAERTGGTYSTLKVQPAELEDSGVYFCASTTNRAADTQYFGPGTRLTVL.

The J gene is TRBJ2-3, the V gene TRBV7-9; no clear D. The CDR3 totals 14 residues. Germline-derived CDR1 and CDR2 are SEHNR and FQNEAQ (reference sequence). Trimming took 1 base from V and 1 from J, leaving 6 bases between them. The CDR3 bases are TGTGCCAGCAGCTTAGGAAGAGGCACAGATACGCAGTATTTT. This translates into CASSLGRGTDTQYF. Drawing the rest from reference TRBV7-9 and TRBJ2-3, the complete variable domain is DTGVSQNPRHKITKRGQNVTFRCDPISEHNRLYWYRQTLGQGPEFLTYFQNEAQLEKSRLLSDRFSAERPKGSFSTLEIQRTEQGDSAMYLCASSLGRGTDTQYFGPGTRLTVL.